The 16 T cell receptor beta chains presented below share a single source sample, sequenced in a study of vaccination and CD4 T cells after COVID-19. Regarding treatment: roughly 10-day PBMC culture with coronavirus spike peptide pools or control peptides (ViraFEST assay). These receptors' antigens are unknown. At the Johns Hopkins FTIC core, DNA taken from cultured CD4+ T cells was sequenced by way of the Oncomine TCR Beta short-read assay. One entry per CDR3 protein, called by TCRdb with MiXCR from the PCR reads. Here the sample spans 15,000 to 20,000 distinct CDR3 sequences, approximately 52% being singletons. Specimen: CD4+ T cells from blood, cultured in vitro. The receptors stem from a human donor who had recovered from COVID-19.

The J gene is TRBJ2-2, the V gene TRBV6-2 or TRBV6-3, with 8 positions matching TRBD2. Germline V gene lookup returns CDR1 MNHEY and CDR2 SVGEGT. CDR3 length: 14 residues. The junction had 4 bases not matched to a gene; V was cut back by 6 bases and J by 4 bases. This CDR3 is CASRPREGTGELFF. The CDR3 DNA sequence: TGTGCCAGCAGGCCACGGGAGGGCACCGGGGAGCTGTTTTTT.

The V and J genes are TRBV10-3 and TRBJ2-7; D may match TRBD1 or TRBD2 (5 bases each). The CDR3 has 14 amino acids. CDR1 is ENHRY and CDR2 is SYGVKD in the germline V gene. V gave up 7 bases and J gave up 5 bases, with 18 bases separating them. This CDR3 reads CAITEGRDGDEQYF. The CDR3 DNA follows: TGTGCCATCACCGAGGGTAGGGACGGCGACGAGCAGTACTTC.

This clonotype was observed a handful of times. The genes are TRBV19 and TRBJ1-5; 8 bases fit TRBD1. Germline CDR1 reads LNHDA; CDR2 reads SQIVND (reference sequence). This CDR3 region has 16 residues. Trimming at V came to 3 bases and at J to 0 bases, leaving 4 bases not matched to a gene. The CDR3 nucleotides are TGTGCCAGTAGTATGGTGACAGGGGTTAGCAATCAGCCCCAGCATTTT. Translating it yields CASSMVTGVSNQPQHF.

The CDR3 DNA is TGTGCCAGCAGTTACTCGAAAGACTCCGGCCATGAGCAGTTCTTC. Translated: CASSYSKDSGHEQFF. The rearrangement uses TRBV6-5 and TRBJ2-1; D is ambiguous. V lost 0 bases to trimming and J lost 8 bases, with 14 bases between them. The CDR3 has 15 residues. CDR1 is MNHEY, CDR2 SVGAGI, per germline.

This chain uses TRBV7-9 with TRBJ1-4; 8 bases line up with TRBD1. Looked up from germline, CDR1 is SEHNR and CDR2 is FQNEAQ (reference sequence). There are 14 residues in the CDR3. V trimming: 3 bases; J trimming: 7 bases; junction bases outside the gene matches: 4. CDR3 sequence reads: CASSFPQGGEKLFF. For the CDR3, the DNA is TGTGCCAGCAGCTTTCCACAGGGGGGTGAAAAACTGTTTTTT.

The chain carries TRBV7-7 and TRBJ2-1; D perhaps matches TRBD2 (6 bases). The V end was cut by 1 base, the J end by 5 bases, with 9 bases between. CDR3 length: 14 amino acids. Germline V CDR1 and CDR2: SSHAT, FNYEAQ (reference sequence). This chain's CDR3 is CASSLGGGNNEQFF. CDR3 DNA: TGTGCCAGCAGCTTAGGGGGAGGAAACAATGAGCAGTTCTTC.

The rearrangement links TRBV28 to TRBJ2-7, with D perhaps given as TRBD1 or TRBD2 (7 bases each). CDR3 length: 15 residues. The germline V gene encodes CDR1 MDHEN and CDR2 SYDVKM. The V end lost 7 bases, the J end lost 0 bases, and 16 bases lay between the germline ends. The CDR3 DNA reads as TGTGCCAGCACCAGGGGGGGCTCAAGCTCCTACGAGCAGTACTTC. As protein: CASTRGGSSSYEQYF.

The V gene is TRBV12-3 or TRBV12-4, the J gene TRBJ1-2, with D uncertain. The CDR3 extends over 14 amino acids. Trimming pared 2 bases from V and 1 base from J, leaving 8 bases between. The CDR3 spells CASSLQPSNYGYTF. The CDR3 DNA is TGTGCCAGCAGTTTACAGCCAAGTAACTATGGCTACACCTTC.

The chain recombines TRBV10-3 with TRBJ2-5; D is perhaps TRBD1 (6 bases). Trimming stripped 2 bases from V and 4 bases from J, with 11 bases between. The germline V gene has CDR1 ENHRY and CDR2 SYGVKD. There are 14 residues in the CDR3. In nucleotides, the CDR3 is TGTGCCATCAGTGAGAGACCAGGGGTAGAGACCCAGTACTTC. Amino acids: CAISERPGVETQYF.

The V and J genes are TRBV5-1 and TRBJ2-5; a weak D match, TRBD1 (6 bases). The CDR3 covers 15 residues. Germline CDR1 reads SGHRS; CDR2 reads YFSETQ. Trimming left V 0 bases short and J 5 bases short, with 14 bases between. The CDR3 sequence is CASSLATGSSETQYF. The CDR3 nucleotides are TGCGCCAGCAGCTTGGCGACAGGCTCGTCGGAGACCCAGTACTTC.

The chain is built from TRBV12-3 or TRBV12-4 and TRBJ1-2; 8 positions agree with TRBD1. Trimming removed 1 base from V and 8 bases from J; junction bases left unmatched: 0. The CDR3 is 12 amino acids. The CDR3 region is CASSLGTGGYTF. The CDR3 DNA reads TGTGCCAGCAGTTTAGGGACAGGGGGCTACACCTTC.

The rearrangement uses TRBV29-1 and TRBJ1-2; D not certain. V was trimmed by 2 bases and J by 2 bases, leaving 6 bases between them. The CDR3 length is 12 residues. Germline CDR1 reads SQVTM; CDR2 reads ANQGSEA. The CDR3 coding sequence is TGCAGCGTTGAATCCCCGAACTATGGCTACACCTTC. Translating it yields CSVESPNYGYTF.

The CDR3: CASSGTTGDTEAFF. The CDR3 coding sequence is TGTGCCAGCAGTGGAACTACAGGGGACACTGAAGCTTTCTTT. The chain is built from TRBV6-1 and TRBJ1-1; 7 nucleotides align to TRBD1. Germline V gene data show CDR1 as MNHNS and CDR2 as SASEGT. The CDR3 loop spans 14 amino acids. With V trimmed by 4 bases and J by 3 bases, 5 bases remained unmatched.

This chain connects TRBV27 to TRBJ1-5, with unresolved D. This CDR3 is 15 amino acids long. Trimming took off 5 bases at V and 2 bases at J, with 13 bases between the two ends. Germline V CDR1 and CDR2: MNHEY, SMNVEV (reference sequence). The CDR3 here is CASSPREPGNQPQHF. DNA of the CDR3: TGTGCCAGCAGTCCCCGGGAGCCAGGCAATCAGCCCCAGCATTTT.

In its sample, this clonotype was seen a few times. CDR3 nucleotides: TGTGCCAGCAGCTTCGGGGACAGAGATTCACCCCTCCACTTT. This sequence encodes CASSFGDRDSPLHF. The chain combines TRBV5-4 with TRBJ1-6, with 7 bases matching TRBD1. Germline V gene data show CDR1 as SGHNT and CDR2 as YYREEE (reference sequence). The CDR3 totals 14 residues. The trim removed 2 bases at V and 8 bases at J, leaving 4 bases unmatched.

The rearrangement uses TRBV20-1 and TRBJ2-7, with D perhaps TRBD1 (6 bases). The CDR3 runs to 15 residues. Trimming stripped 7 bases from V and 0 bases from J, with 19 bases between. Germline assignment: CDR1 DFQATT and CDR2 SNEGSKA (reference sequence). The CDR3: CSVFRPLGGSYEQYF. The CDR3 DNA sequence: TGCAGTGTTTTTCGACCACTAGGGGGCTCCTACGAGCAGTACTTC.